This T cell receptor (beta chain) was identified in a study of cytomegalovirus exposure and HLA in healthy donors (dated by TCRdb to about 2017). Regarding the study in general: According to an earlier analysis of 587 of the donors, about 179 million T cells yielded 117 million unique TCR beta sequences and 250 to 350 Gb of sequence data. Of the 300 to 450 genotyped donors, roughly 76% were placed in the genetic ancestry cluster associated with self-reported Caucasian donors. On average, about 200,000 unique TCR beta nucleotide sequences were sequenced per donor among a few hundred genotyped donors of the cohort, with roughly 18% of those sequences being non-productive. The study profiled the T cell repertoires of hundreds of subjects by immunosequencing and related them to cytomegalovirus serostatus. HLA typing covered class I and class II loci at four-digit resolution. An earlier analysis of some 500 of the donors applied high-throughput TCR beta sequencing to assess whether each TCR beta V gene segment acted as functional or pseudogenic. The later analysis used no new phenotypic data to find candidate immune exposures, relying instead on TCR beta sequences and their occurrence across donors. The aim of the study was to test whether cataloging public T cell receptors could identify signatures of past pathogen exposure. To predict cytomegalovirus infection status, the study brought together high-throughput TCR immunosequencing, statistical association of individual TCRs with disease status, and machine learning. In a later analysis, previously published TCR beta repertoires from 550 to 700 donors were re-analyzed and high-resolution HLA genotyping was added so that TCR occurrence patterns could be studied. The number of typed donors differed by locus: roughly 620-630 for A, B, C, DRB1 and DQB1; some 500 for DQA1; around 580 for DPA1; and approximately 450 for DPB1. Approximately 300 gigabases of sequencing data and roughly 81 million unique TCR sequences made up an early release that covered over 550 HLA-typed donors. A separate validation cohort of more than 100 different subjects was used in addition to the roughly 640-subject first cohort. Because of strong linkage in the cohort, roughly five DR-DQ haplotypes were treated as single units for association and clustering. Donor age, sex, ethnicity and CMV serostatus were compiled alongside the repertoire data. A later genetic analysis took genome-wide SNP genotypes for about three fifths of the 666 donors and used that subset as a discovery cohort. Every repertoire in the discovery cohort had been generated on one and the same sequencing platform. Study-wide conclusions, independent of this receptor: According to a later genetic analysis, donors in an Asian-associated ancestry cluster had fewer N-insertions in productive TCRs than the approximately 670-donor mean. HLA typing was unavailable for some donors at each locus, so association tests used only the typed subset. According to a later analysis, TCR association rates differed among HLA loci, with DRB1 alleles showing the most associated TCRs and HLA-C alleles showing the fewest. The classifier was reported to diagnose cytomegalovirus status with high specificity and sensitivity in both the original cohort and the validation cohort. The study gave a list of over 150 TCR beta chains associated with cytomegalovirus. The only immune exposure information available for the cohort was CMV serostatus. Across donors, most TCR sequences were observed very rarely, whereas some public TCRs were present in many individuals. According to a later analysis, most CMV-associated TCR beta chains appeared to be HLA-restricted, and the HLA associations seemed to be driven largely by CMV exposure. When HLA alleles, especially DR and DQ, strongly co-occurred, attributing TCR associations to individual alleles was difficult. The sequencing pipeline was judged likely to have produced a cluster of highly shared sequence variants as a technical artifact. Specific HLA alleles were associated with 16,951 TCR beta sequences at a false discovery rate of 0.05 in a later analysis. A later analysis reported that several top co-occurrence clusters appeared linked to parvovirus B19, influenza, CMV and Epstein-Barr virus. In a later genetic analysis, a missense DCLRE1C variant was associated with V-gene and J-gene trimming of TCR beta chains, and the association was replicated in an independent cohort. Correlated functional status among segregating V segments might be attributable to linkage disequilibrium, but an unknown experimental factor could not be ruled out. A further reported finding was that TCR beta sequences accurately predicted the HLA-A and HLA-B alleles for most subjects in the first cohort. It was suggested by the authors that the approach could potentially be generalized to other disease states and immunological phenotypes. In a later analysis, HLA-associated TCR beta chains showed more clonal expansion and lower generation probabilities than non-associated chains that were equally common. Three of the identified cytomegalovirus-associated TCR beta chains were confirmed in vitro to be specific for cytomegalovirus antigens. This cohort had only TCR beta chains sequenced, and the lack of alpha or paired-chain data limited which features could be detected. Some 16 rarely observed V segments, including chromosome 9 orphons, were excluded from the earlier analysis of about 610 of the donors because counts were too low. An earlier analysis of several hundred of the donors showed that most TCR beta V segments appeared in productive rearrangements either about 90% or about 30% of the time, which broadly matched IMGT annotations. Presence/absence analyses assumed roughly uniform sequencing depth across donors, an assumption that may not hold.

Libraries were made using the immunoSEQ multiplex PCR assay. The multiplex PCR relied on a mix of 60 forward primers for TCR Vbeta segments and 13 reverse primers for TCR Jbeta segments. A multiplex PCR assay on genomic DNA amplified the CDR3 region of rearranged TCR beta genes. The amplified TCR beta libraries were sequenced on the Illumina HiSeq System as 87-base-pair reads. The paper's processing steps were these. In a later analysis, tens of millions of unique TCR beta chains were counted across the 500 to 850 repertoires, and roughly 11 million of these chains were shared by at least two donors. Raw reads were error-corrected and collapsed into unique sequences with a nearest-neighbor algorithm that merged closely related sequences to remove PCR and sequencing errors. CDR3 sequences were aligned to IMGT reference sequences to assign V, D and J gene segments. Each retained sequence needed at least a six-nucleotide match to both a V gene segment and a J gene segment. Rearrangements were called productive when the CDR3 lacked stop codons and stayed in frame with V and J; all others were non-productive. Following IMGT convention, CDR3 was defined as the stretch from the second conserved V-encoded cysteine up to the conserved J-encoded phenylalanine. The earlier analysis of about 610 of the donors excluded any sequence lacking an unambiguous match to a single V gene segment. An earlier analysis of a few hundred of the donors classified V segments as functional when productive rearrangements were above 56.7% and as segregating when the standard deviation between donors was above 5%. A statistical classification framework was built for diagnosing cytomegalovirus status from the catalog of TCR beta chain sequences. In a later analysis, TCR nucleotide sequences were compared against IMGT/GENE-DB human TR gene sequences so that V and J genes could be assigned. The TCRdist pipeline was used in a later analysis to assign CDR3 sequences and most-parsimonious VDJ recombination scenarios. In a later analysis, each TCR beta chain was defined by its CDR3 amino acid sequence together with its V-gene family, and reads lacking a unique V-gene family were excluded. To address suspected cross-contamination and a sequencing artifact, a later analysis removed roughly 580 highly shared, low-generation-probability nucleotide sequences. For each public chain, a later analysis derived a clonal expansion index from normalized ranks of inferred template counts within each repertoire. In a later analysis, generation probabilities were computed using a VDJ recombination model fitted to out-of-frame rearrangements, and the results were checked against IGoR. A later analysis scored TCR-TCR, TCR-HLA and TCR-CMV co-occurrence with hypergeometric tests, applying a repertoire-size bias correction to TCR pairs. False discovery rates were estimated in a later analysis by permuting HLA or CMV assignments 20 times. A later analysis grouped co-occurring TCRs with DBSCAN, adding TCRdist sequence similarity when clustering within HLA-allele-positive subsets. For co-occurrence clustering, repertoires with fewer than 30,000 or more than 120,000 public chains were excluded, along with 4 to 6 repertoires with anomalous nucleotide sharing. TCRdb stores this immuneACCESS table with in-frame sequences only. Part of the clones is absent; in the studies checked, under half of the shortfall reflects unresolved V genes, and no reason is known for the rest. Clonal size and the V and J genes are those of that table, whereas D and trimming came from the DNA. For this sample the table gives about 160,000 clones, of which 75% to 85% were detected only once. The ten largest clonotypes hold approximately 4.5% of the sample.

The cohort was made up of 666 healthy bone marrow donors. Cohort members were all nominally healthy when sampled, although unrecorded immune exposures were likely present. The donor was CMV seronegative and belonged to the group of more than 300 seronegative cohort members. Every donor gave a peripheral blood sample, and the peripheral blood mononuclear cells from that sample were used for TCR beta sequencing. Genomic DNA extraction from the blood cell samples was performed with the Qiagen DNeasy Blood Extraction Kit. For this clone: Its antigen is still unknown. The input lacks base qualities; no much larger clone sits a single base away.

Sequencing used PBMCs. The sequence came from a man aged 25-40 years in good health and CMV-seronegative.

The CDR3 protein is CASSFGLAGGGEQFF. The nucleotides read TGTGCCAGCAGTTTCGGACTAGCGGGGGGGGGTGAGCAGTTCTTC. The chain links TRBV27 with TRBJ2-1; TRBD2 aligns with 15 central bases. The germline V gene (reference sequence) specifies MNHEY as CDR1 and SMNVEV as CDR2. Trimming takes 3 bases off V and 9 bases off J; junction bases not matched to a gene: 3. From cysteine to phenylalanine, the CDR3 is 15 amino acids long. Here the CDR3 DNA is all that survives: 45 bases in frame from base 1.